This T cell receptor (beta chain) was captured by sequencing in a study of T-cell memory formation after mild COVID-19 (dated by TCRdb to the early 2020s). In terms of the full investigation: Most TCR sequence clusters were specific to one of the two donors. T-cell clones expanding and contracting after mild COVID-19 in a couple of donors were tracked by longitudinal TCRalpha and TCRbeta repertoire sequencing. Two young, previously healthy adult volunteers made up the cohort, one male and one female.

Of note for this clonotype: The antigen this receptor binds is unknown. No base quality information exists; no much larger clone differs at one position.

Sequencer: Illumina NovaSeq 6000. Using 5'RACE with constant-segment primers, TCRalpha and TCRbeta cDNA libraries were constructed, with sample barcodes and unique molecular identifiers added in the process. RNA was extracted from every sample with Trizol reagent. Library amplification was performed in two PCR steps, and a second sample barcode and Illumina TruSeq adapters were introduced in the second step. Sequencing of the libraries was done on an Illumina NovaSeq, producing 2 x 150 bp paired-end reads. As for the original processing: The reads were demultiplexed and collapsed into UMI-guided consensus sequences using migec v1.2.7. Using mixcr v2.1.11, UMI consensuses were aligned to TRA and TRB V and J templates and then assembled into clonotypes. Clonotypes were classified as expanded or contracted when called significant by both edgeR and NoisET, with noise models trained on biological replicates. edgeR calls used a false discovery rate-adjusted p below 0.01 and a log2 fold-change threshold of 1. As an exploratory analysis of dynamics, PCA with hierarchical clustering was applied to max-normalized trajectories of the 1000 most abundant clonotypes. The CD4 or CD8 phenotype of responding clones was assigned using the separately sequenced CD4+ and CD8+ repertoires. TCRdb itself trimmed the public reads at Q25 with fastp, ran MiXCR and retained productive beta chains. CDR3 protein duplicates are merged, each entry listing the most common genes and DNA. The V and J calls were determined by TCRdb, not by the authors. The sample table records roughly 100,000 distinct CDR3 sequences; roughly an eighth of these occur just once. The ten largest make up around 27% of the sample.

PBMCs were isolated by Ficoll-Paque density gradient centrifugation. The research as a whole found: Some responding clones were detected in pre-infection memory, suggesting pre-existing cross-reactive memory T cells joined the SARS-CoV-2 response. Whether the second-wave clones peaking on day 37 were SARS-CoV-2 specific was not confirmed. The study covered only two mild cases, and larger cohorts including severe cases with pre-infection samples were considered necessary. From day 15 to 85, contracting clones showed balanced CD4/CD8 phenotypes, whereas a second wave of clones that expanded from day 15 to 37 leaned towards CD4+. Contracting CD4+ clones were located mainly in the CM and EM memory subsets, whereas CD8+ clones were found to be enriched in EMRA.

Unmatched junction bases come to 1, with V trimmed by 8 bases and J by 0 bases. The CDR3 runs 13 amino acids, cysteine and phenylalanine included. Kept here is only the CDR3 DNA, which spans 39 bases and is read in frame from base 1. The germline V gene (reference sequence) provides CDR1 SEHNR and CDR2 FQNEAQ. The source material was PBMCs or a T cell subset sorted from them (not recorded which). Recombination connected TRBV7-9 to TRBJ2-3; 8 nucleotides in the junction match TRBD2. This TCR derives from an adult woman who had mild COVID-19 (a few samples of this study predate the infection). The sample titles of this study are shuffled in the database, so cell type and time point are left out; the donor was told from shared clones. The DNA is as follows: TGTGCCAGCCAGCGGGAGAGCACAGATACGCAGTATTTT. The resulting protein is CASQRESTDTQYF.